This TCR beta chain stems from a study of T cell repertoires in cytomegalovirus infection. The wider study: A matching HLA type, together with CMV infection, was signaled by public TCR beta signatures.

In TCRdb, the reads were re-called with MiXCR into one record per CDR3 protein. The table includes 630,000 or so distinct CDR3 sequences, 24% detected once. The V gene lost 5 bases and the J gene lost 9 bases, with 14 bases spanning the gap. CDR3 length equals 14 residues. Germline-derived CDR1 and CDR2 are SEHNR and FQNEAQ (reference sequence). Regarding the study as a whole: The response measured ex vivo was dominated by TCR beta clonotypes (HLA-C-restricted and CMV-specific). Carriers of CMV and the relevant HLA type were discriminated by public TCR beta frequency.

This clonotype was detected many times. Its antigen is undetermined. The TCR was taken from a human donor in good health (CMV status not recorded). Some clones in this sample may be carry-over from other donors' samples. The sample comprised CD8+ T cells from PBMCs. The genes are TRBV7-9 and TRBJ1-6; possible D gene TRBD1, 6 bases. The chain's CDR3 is CASSVGQSRSPLHF. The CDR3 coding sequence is TGTGCCAGCAGCGTCGGACAGTCGCGTTCACCCCTCCACTTT.